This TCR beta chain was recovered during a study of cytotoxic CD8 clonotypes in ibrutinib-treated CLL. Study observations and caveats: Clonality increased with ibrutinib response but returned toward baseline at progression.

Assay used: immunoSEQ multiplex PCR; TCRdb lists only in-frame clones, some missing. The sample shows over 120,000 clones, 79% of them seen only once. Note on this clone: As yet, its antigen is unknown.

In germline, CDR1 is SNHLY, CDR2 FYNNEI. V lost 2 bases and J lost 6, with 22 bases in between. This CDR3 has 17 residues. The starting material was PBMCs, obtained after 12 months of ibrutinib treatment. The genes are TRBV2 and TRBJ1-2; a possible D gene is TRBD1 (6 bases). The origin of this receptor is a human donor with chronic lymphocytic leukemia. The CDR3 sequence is CASSESGGQARRDGYTF. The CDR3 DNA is TGTGCCAGCAGTGAATCTGGGGGGCAAGCACGAAGAGATGGCTACACCTTC.